What follows are 27 T cell receptor beta chains derived from one specimen sequenced in a study of blood T cell repertoires in COVID-19. Sequencing was performed with immunoSEQ multiplex PCR; in TCRdb, only in-frame clones are kept and a portion is missing. The sample has 290,000 or so clones; 90% to 95% are singletons. Material: peripheral blood. The receptors derive from a woman aged 25 to 45 with COVID-19, enrolled during active disease.

This chain uses TRBV28 with TRBJ2-7; D possibly corresponds to TRBD1 (7 bases). V lost 3 bases and J lost 0, with 39 bases in between. The CDR3 consists of 24 residues. Germline values: CDR1 MDHEN, CDR2 SYDVKM. The DNA for the CDR3 is TGTGCCAGCAGTTTGAGGGGGCTGGGGGTACAAACAAGGACGGGGGATAAAGACTCCTACGAGCAGTACTTC. Translated, it gives CASSLRGLGVQTRTGDKDSYEQYF.

CDR3 in DNA: TGCAGTGCTAGTCGGGGGCTAGCGGGAGCCGAGCAGTACTTC. It specifies CSASRGLAGAEQYF. This rearrangement joins TRBV20-1 to TRBJ2-7; 10 nucleotides line up with TRBD2. The CDR3 runs 14 residues. With 3 bases clipped from V and 6 bases from J, the junction kept 8 bases outside the gene matches. Germline assignment: CDR1 DFQATT and CDR2 SNEGSKA (reference sequence).

This chain joins TRBV30 and TRBJ2-1; 7 bases fit TRBD2. Looked up from germline, CDR1 is GTSNPN and CDR2 is SVGIG (reference sequence). The V and J ends lost 0 bases and 6 bases, in that order; junction bases with no gene match: 11. CDR3 length: 16 residues. The CDR3 bases are TGTGCCTGGAGTGTCGGTACCAGCGGGATCTTCAATGAGCAGTTCTTC. It translates to CAWSVGTSGIFNEQFF.

The rearrangement joins TRBV6-1 to TRBJ2-7, with 7 bases that match TRBD1. The V segment lost 2 bases and the J segment 1 base; nucleotides outside the gene matches: 5. Germline V gene sequence: CDR1 MNHNS, CDR2 SASEGT. CDR3 length: 15 amino acids. CDR3 nucleotide sequence: TGTGCCAGCAGTGAATGGCAGGGGGTGTCCTACGAGCAGTACTTC. Its translation is CASSEWQGVSYEQYF.

This clone was found once. This rearrangement joins TRBV5-8 to TRBJ1-1, with 9 bases matching TRBD1. V trimming: 0 bases; J trimming: 0 bases; junction bases outside the gene matches: 3. CDR3 length: 16 amino acids. Germline V gene lookup returns CDR1 SGHTS and CDR2 YDEGEE. CDR3 region: CASSLDRDRVNTEAFF. The CDR3, as DNA: TGTGCCAGCAGCTTGGACAGGGACAGGGTGAACACTGAAGCTTTCTTT.

The chain is built from TRBV6-5 and TRBJ1-1; D is undetermined. V lost 0 bases to trimming and J lost 0 bases, with 11 bases between them. The CDR3 spans 16 residues. The germline CDR1 and CDR2 sequences are MNHEY and SVGAGI. CDR3 DNA sequence: TGTGCCAGCAGTTACTCATCGGGTAGACTGAACACTGAAGCTTTCTTT. Protein product: CASSYSSGRLNTEAFF.

The chain couples TRBV7-7 to TRBJ2-2; TRBD2 matches 7 bases. This CDR3 spans 14 amino acids. The germline V gene encodes CDR1 SSHAT and CDR2 FNYEAQ (reference sequence). The J segment lost 7 bases and the V segment lost 4 bases, leaving 6 bases of the junction unmatched. CDR3 residues: CASSSTGGIGELFF. The CDR3 coding sequence is TGTGCCAGCAGCTCAACCGGGGGGATCGGGGAGCTGTTTTTT.

This sequence joins TRBV28 and TRBJ1-2; TRBD1 matches at 8 bases. This CDR3 is built from 13 residues. Trimming at V came to 2 bases and at J to 8 bases, leaving 4 bases not matched to a gene. Looked up from germline, CDR1 is MDHEN and CDR2 is SYDVKM. The CDR3 protein is CASSLRRTGGYTF. The CDR3 DNA reads as TGTGCCAGCAGTTTACGTAGGACAGGGGGCTACACCTTC.

This chain links TRBV4-1 with TRBJ1-2, with D unclear. V was trimmed by 3 bases and J by 0 bases, leaving 8 bases between them. Germline values: CDR1 MGHRA, CDR2 YSYEKL. The CDR3 has 14 amino acids. The chain's CDR3 is CASSQARANYGYTF. CDR3 coding DNA: TGCGCCAGCAGCCAGGCTAGAGCTAACTATGGCTACACCTTC.

The CDR3 here is CSVEGGRETTDTQYF. The CDR3 DNA is TGCAGCGTTGAAGGCGGGAGGGAAACCACAGATACGCAGTATTTT. The chain joins TRBV29-1 to TRBJ2-3; 9 bases fit TRBD2. CDR3 size: 15 residues. CDR1 SQVTM and CDR2 ANQGSEA come from the germline V gene. J was trimmed by 2 bases and V by 1 base; bases with no gene match: 4.

As to this clone: This same CDR3 is encoded by further DNA sequences in the sample. This CDR3 is CASSADRGNTEAFF. CDR3 nucleotides: TGTGCCAGCAGTGCCGACAGGGGGAACACTGAAGCTTTCTTT. The V and J genes are TRBV2 and TRBJ1-1; 8 bases match TRBD1. V shed 4 bases and J 1 base; nucleotides not matched to a gene: 2. Germline loops: CDR1 SNHLY, CDR2 FYNNEI. This CDR3 has 14 residues.

The chain links TRBV4-1 to TRBJ1-2; the match to TRBD1 covers 7 bases. CDR3 size: 14 residues. V trimming: 1 base; J trimming: 4 bases; junction bases outside the gene matches: 3. Germline V gene lookup returns CDR1 MGHRA and CDR2 YSYEKL. The CDR3 region has the DNA TGCGCCAGCAGCCAAGGGACAGGACTCTATGGCTACACCTTC. This gives the protein CASSQGTGLYGYTF.

This clone appeared a single time. This chain connects TRBV19 to TRBJ2-7, with 7 bases fitting TRBD1. The junction had 9 bases not matched to a gene; V was cut back by 3 bases and J by 7 bases. CDR1 LNHDA and CDR2 SQIVND come from the germline V gene (reference sequence). The CDR3 contains 14 residues. CDR3 sequence (DNA): TGTGCCAGTAGTATTTCGGACAGGTCGATTGAGCAGTACTTC. Amino acids: CASSISDRSIEQYF. Filled out from reference TRBV19 and TRBJ2-7, the complete variable domain reads DGGITQSPKYLFRKEGQNVTLSCEQNLNHDAMYWYRQDPGQGLRLIYYSQIVNDFQKGDIAEGYSVSREKKESFPLTVTSAQKNPTAFYLCASSISDRSIEQYFGPGTRLTVT.

Comments on this clone: Other DNA variants within this sample encode the same CDR3. J is TRBJ1-5 and V is TRBV6-5, with D perhaps TRBD1 (6 bases). Germline V lookup: CDR1 MNHEY, CDR2 SVGAGI. The CDR3 sequence is 13 residues long. Trimming took off 6 bases at V and 3 bases at J, with 9 bases between the two ends. The CDR3 spells CASRTGLNQPQHF. CDR3 coding DNA: TGTGCCAGCAGGACAGGTCTCAATCAGCCCCAGCATTTT.

V gene TRBV7-3 combines with J gene TRBJ2-2; D gene ambiguous. Germline lookup yields CDR1 SGHTA and CDR2 FQGTGA. V lost 1 base and J 6 bases, leaving 9 bases between the germline ends. CDR3 length equals 14 residues. CDR3 sequence: CASSLRATAGELFF. DNA of the CDR3: TGTGCCAGCAGCTTAAGGGCAACCGCCGGGGAGCTGTTTTTT.

This sequence joins TRBV10-3 and TRBJ2-1, with 11 bases that match TRBD2. Trimming at V came to 5 bases and at J to 1 base, leaving 7 bases not matched to a gene. The germline CDR1 and CDR2 sequences are ENHRY and SYGVKD. The CDR3 spans 17 residues. CDR3 sequence reads: CAISTTSGKGSYNEQFF. The CDR3 DNA follows: TGTGCCATCAGTACGACTAGCGGGAAGGGGTCCTACAATGAGCAGTTCTTC.

The chain combines TRBV10-3 with TRBJ2-1, with 7 nucleotides matching TRBD2. Germline CDR1 reads ENHRY; CDR2 reads SYGVKD. With 3 bases clipped from V and 4 bases from J, the junction kept 3 bases outside the gene matches. The CDR3 loop spans 14 amino acids. CDR3 residues: CAISDAGLYNEQFF. For the CDR3, the DNA is TGTGCCATCAGTGACGCGGGACTATACAATGAGCAGTTCTTC.

The chain employs TRBV25-1 and TRBJ2-1, with 10 bases aligning to TRBD2. This CDR3 is built from 15 residues. V lost 3 bases and J lost 2; bases outside the gene matches: 1. The V gene's germline CDR1 is MGHDK and CDR2 SYGVNS. The CDR3 reads CASSDSGRTYNEQFF. CDR3 nucleotides: TGTGCCAGCAGTGATAGCGGGAGGACCTACAATGAGCAGTTCTTC.

The chain carries TRBV5-5 and TRBJ1-5, with D possibly matching TRBD1 (5 bases). This CDR3 is 15 amino acids long. With 5 bases removed from V and 5 bases from J, the gap between germline ends came to 17 bases. Germline CDR1 and CDR2: SGHKS and YYEKEE (reference sequence). As DNA, the CDR3 is TGTGCCAGCAGTCAAACCGTGTCGGGGGATCAGCCCCAGCATTTT. Translation: CASSQTVSGDQPQHF.

This chain links TRBV11-2 with TRBJ2-6; TRBD1 agrees at 9 bases. The junction had 11 bases not matched to a gene; V was cut back by 5 bases and J by 0 bases. CDR1 and CDR2 from the germline V gene are SGHAT and FQNNGV. The CDR3 runs to 19 residues. The CDR3 loop is CASSTLPGTGTSGANVLTF. DNA of the CDR3: TGTGCCAGCAGCACCTTGCCCGGGACAGGGACCTCTGGGGCCAACGTCCTGACTTTC.

V usage is TRBV7-9 and J usage is TRBJ1-2; D remains unclear. Trimming removed 1 base from V and 6 bases from J, with 18 bases in between. Germline V gene sequence: CDR1 SEHNR, CDR2 FQNEAQ (reference sequence). The CDR3 totals 16 residues. The CDR3 protein is CASSLDLGGDYNGYTF. The CDR3 DNA reads as TGTGCCAGCAGCTTAGATCTAGGCGGAGATTATAATGGCTACACCTTC.

The chain uses TRBV28 and TRBJ1-2; 8 bases are a match to TRBD1. CDR1 is MDHEN and CDR2 is SYDVKM in the germline V gene. Germline trimming cut 7 bases from V and 6 bases from J; bases unmatched to any gene: 4. The CDR3 has 12 residues. CDR3 coding DNA: TGTGCCAGCACTCCGACAGGGGATGGCTACACCTTC. Its translation: CASTPTGDGYTF.

The chain couples TRBV10-3 to TRBJ2-3, with 11 bases lining up with TRBD2. Germline V gives CDR1 ENHRY, CDR2 SYGVKD. The CDR3 consists of 13 residues. With V trimmed by 11 bases and J by 5 bases, 6 bases remained unmatched. The CDR3 sequence is CASTGTSGDTQYF. The CDR3 DNA reads TGTGCCTCCACCGGGACTAGCGGAGATACGCAGTATTTT.

CDR3 DNA: TGTGCCAGCAGCCCGCAAGCGGGAGGGCCGGGGAATGAGCAGTTCTTC. Translation: CASSPQAGGPGNEQFF. The chain is built from TRBV7-3 and TRBJ2-1, with 10 nucleotides matching TRBD2. Germline CDR1 reads SGHTA; CDR2 reads FQGTGA. This CDR3 region has 16 residues. V lost 5 bases and J lost 7; bases outside the gene matches: 11.

V usage is TRBV9 and J usage is TRBJ2-1; D gene ambiguous. The CDR3 contains 14 residues. Germline values: CDR1 SGDLS, CDR2 YYNGEE. Trimming took 4 bases from V and 6 from J, leaving 14 bases between them. DNA of the CDR3: TGTGCCAGCAGCCTCAGTTTGACGGGCAATGAGCAGTTCTTC. Translation: CASSLSLTGNEQFF.

This clone has a handful of counts. The rearrangement uses TRBV6-5 and TRBJ2-2, with 9 bases lining up with TRBD1. CDR1 and CDR2 (germline): MNHEY, SVGAGI. V lost 10 bases, J lost 4 bases, and 7 bases stayed unmatched. The CDR3 spans 14 residues. Written as DNA, the CDR3 is TGTGCCACCGAGGGACAGGGTGGCACCGGGGAGCTGTTTTTT. Amino acid sequence: CATEGQGGTGELFF.

This clone has a handful of counts. CDR3 loop: CAISVSGQPNEKLFF. The CDR3 bases are TGTGCCATCAGTGTGTCAGGACAGCCTAATGAAAAACTGTTTTTT. This chain uses TRBV10-3 with TRBJ1-4; the D gene is possibly TRBD1 (6 bases). Trimming pared 4 bases from V and 3 bases from J, leaving 12 bases between. The CDR3 runs to 15 residues. Germline assignment: CDR1 ENHRY and CDR2 SYGVKD.